This T cell receptor beta chain was identified during a study of blood T cell repertoires in COVID-19. Study in general: Sites in the United States, Italy and Spain provided acute and convalescent COVID-19 samples. Sources were T cells, B-cell-depleted T cells, or PBMCs; the material itself was cDNA or gDNA.

Produced via immunoSEQ multiplex PCR; TCRdb's table is partial and in-frame only. This sample has 300,000 to 450,000 clones, with around 84% found just once. The sample taken for sequencing was peripheral blood. This clonotype originated in a human donor in a cohort sampled during active COVID-19.

CDR3 in DNA: TGTGCCAGCAGCACACCTAGCGAATATACGCAGTATTTT. Amino acid sequence: CASSTPSEYTQYF. The V gene is TRBV9, the J gene TRBJ2-3, with a weak D call TRBD2 (6 bases). CDR1 and CDR2 (germline): SGDLS, YYNGEE. The CDR3 length is 13 residues. Trimming shortened V by 4 bases and J by 7 bases, and 13 bases separated the two germline ends.